The next 23 T cell receptor beta chains were all read from a single sample in a study of blood T cell repertoires in COVID-19. This table comes from immunoSEQ multiplex PCR, and its TCRdb copy is limited to in-frame clones, with some not included. The data hold some 180,000 clones, with around 90% observed a single time. The sequencing input was peripheral blood. These receptors all stem from a man in his forties or fifties with acute or convalescent COVID-19.

The gene calls are TRBV2 and TRBJ1-6; the match to TRBD1 covers 9 bases. Germline V gene data show CDR1 as SNHLY and CDR2 as FYNNEI. The CDR3 runs to 14 residues. The V and J ends lost 6 bases and 7 bases, in that order; junction bases with no gene match: 4. The CDR3 DNA is TGTGCCAGCAGCCCCACAGGGGGCAATTCACCCCTCCACTTT. As protein: CASSPTGGNSPLHF.

V and J are TRBV7-3 and TRBJ2-7; TRBD2 matches 9 bases. Per germline, CDR1 SGHTA and CDR2 FQGTGA. The CDR3 has 15 amino acids. Losses at the gene ends were 0 bases for V and 2 bases for J; bases not matched to a gene: 2. The CDR3 region is CASSLTRGGAYEQYF. The CDR3 DNA reads TGTGCCAGCAGCTTAACCCGCGGGGGGGCCTACGAGCAGTACTTC.

This clone was counted a single time. The chain links TRBV9 to TRBJ2-3; no firm D call. The CDR3 spans 13 residues. Trimming left V 0 bases short and J 5 bases short, with 7 bases between. Germline CDR1 is SGDLS and CDR2 is YYNGEE. CDR3 nucleotides: TGTGCCAGCAGCGTAGCCCCCCGAGATACGCAGTATTTT. This sequence encodes CASSVAPRDTQYF.

This clone is a singleton in its sample. The chain carries TRBV5-4 and TRBJ2-3; weak D call: TRBD2 (5 bases). The germline V and J ends were trimmed by 4 bases and 3 bases, with 21 bases remaining between them. The germline V gene encodes CDR1 SGHNT and CDR2 YYREEE (reference sequence). This CDR3 has 17 residues. CDR3 amino acids: CASSADYLHLATDTQYF. CDR3 nucleotides: TGTGCCAGCAGCGCAGACTACCTTCATTTGGCGACAGATACGCAGTATTTT.

The V call is TRBV19, the J call TRBJ1-5; 10 bases agree with TRBD1. V dropped 3 bases and J dropped 4; count of bases not matched to a gene: 9. This CDR3 is 17 amino acids long. Germline values: CDR1 LNHDA, CDR2 SQIVND (reference sequence). The CDR3 loop reads CASSMGDRGLHNQPQHF. The CDR3 DNA follows: TGTGCCAGTAGTATGGGTGACAGGGGGCTTCATAATCAGCCCCAGCATTTT.

The rearrangement uses TRBV24-1 and TRBJ2-5; TRBD2 agrees at 13 bases. Germline-derived CDR1 and CDR2 are KGHDR and SFDVKD. The V and J ends lost 5 bases and 3 bases, in that order; junction bases with no gene match: 5. This CDR3 spans 16 amino acids. The CDR3: CATSATGLAGEETQYF. The CDR3 nucleotides are TGTGCCACCAGTGCTACTGGACTAGCGGGGGAAGAGACCCAGTACTTC.

This chain's CDR3 is CATQQNTEAFF. Here the CDR3 DNA reads TGTGCCACACAGCAAAACACTGAAGCTTTCTTT. The chain links TRBV12-3 or TRBV12-4 to TRBJ1-1; no clear D. Trimming left V 10 bases short and J 2 bases short, with 8 bases between. This CDR3 has 11 residues.

The chain couples TRBV24-1 to TRBJ2-2; a weak D match, TRBD1 (6 bases). The V gene lost 5 bases and the J gene lost 3 bases, with 9 bases spanning the gap. Germline V CDR1 and CDR2: KGHDR, SFDVKD. CDR3 length equals 14 residues. CDR3 nucleotides: TGTGCCACCAGTGGCAGGGGAGACACCGGGGAGCTGTTTTTT. It is translated as CATSGRGDTGELFF.

V gene TRBV19 combines with J gene TRBJ1-5, with TRBD1 matching over 7 bases. Germline trimming cut 4 bases from V and 3 bases from J; bases unmatched to any gene: 3. Germline V lookup: CDR1 LNHDA, CDR2 SQIVND (reference sequence). The CDR3 extends over 14 amino acids. CDR3 region: CASSTGTDNQPQHF. CDR3 nucleotides: TGTGCCAGTAGTACCGGGACAGACAATCAGCCCCAGCATTTT.

DNA of the CDR3: TGTGCCAGCCGGACCGGGACAGGGGGCACCGGGGAGCTGTTTTTT. This codes for CASRTGTGGTGELFF. The rearrangement joins TRBV18 to TRBJ2-2; 11 positions agree with TRBD1. The CDR3 is made up of 15 amino acids. Unmatched junction bases numbered 6, after V lost 8 bases and J lost 4 bases. CDR1 is KGHSH and CDR2 is LQKENI in the germline V gene.

The gene calls are TRBV5-1 and TRBJ1-1, with 11 bases matching TRBD1. The V gene's germline CDR1 is SGHRS and CDR2 YFSETQ. The V segment lost 7 bases and the J segment 0 bases; nucleotides outside the gene matches: 5. CDR3 length equals 15 residues. In DNA form, the CDR3 reads TGCGCCAGCGGGACAGGGGGATCAATGAACACTGAAGCTTTCTTT. It is translated as CASGTGGSMNTEAFF.

V and J are TRBV6-6 and TRBJ1-2, with D tentatively TRBD1 (5 bases). V gave up 2 bases and J gave up 9 bases, with 16 bases separating them. The CDR3 contains 14 residues. Per the germline V gene, CDR1 is MNHNY and CDR2 is SVGAGI (reference sequence). CDR3 amino acids: CASSYKGSLIRYTF. The CDR3 nucleotides are TGTGCCAGCAGTTACAAGGGGTCTTTGATTCGCTACACCTTC.

The chain joins TRBV7-2 to TRBJ2-5; perhaps TRBD2 as D (5 bases). CDR3 length: 16 amino acids. Germline V gives CDR1 SGHTA, CDR2 FQGNSA. Trimming shortened V by 5 bases and J by 0 bases, and 16 bases separated the two germline ends. The CDR3 DNA reads as TGTGCCAGCAGCCCTACTTTACTAGGATACCAAGAGACCCAGTACTTC. This gives the protein CASSPTLLGYQETQYF.

V is TRBV7-2 and J is TRBJ2-7, with TRBD1 identical over 7 bases. CDR3 length equals 12 residues. V was clipped by 1 base and J by 11 bases; unmatched bases: 5. CDR1 SGHTA and CDR2 FQGNSA come from the germline V gene. The CDR3 protein is CASSLGSTGEYF. As DNA, the CDR3 is TGTGCCAGCAGCTTAGGCTCTACAGGGGAGTACTTC.

This clone has a handful of counts. The chain carries TRBV2 and TRBJ1-6, with 9 bases identical to TRBD1. This CDR3 contains 15 residues. V shed 6 bases, J shed 8 bases, and the junction held 8 bases outside the gene matches. Germline values: CDR1 SNHLY, CDR2 FYNNEI. This CDR3 is CASRDRGSWDSPLHF. DNA for the CDR3: TGTGCCAGCAGGGACAGGGGCTCGTGGGATTCACCCCTCCACTTT.

V gene TRBV7-9 combines with J gene TRBJ2-7; 9 positions match TRBD1. This CDR3 is 17 amino acids long. J lost 7 bases, V lost 0 bases, and 13 bases had no gene match. Germline-derived CDR1 and CDR2 are SEHNR and FQNEAQ (reference sequence). The CDR3 coding sequence is TGTGCCAGCAGCTTAGCAGGGGGACAGGGACGGATTGGGGAGCAGTACTTC. This codes for CASSLAGGQGRIGEQYF. The entire variable domain, with the rest obtained from reference TRBV7-9 and TRBJ2-7, is as follows: DTGVSQNPRHKITKRGQNVTFRCDPISEHNRLYWYRQTLGQGPEFLTYFQNEAQLEKSRLLSDRFSAERPKGSFSTLEIQRTEQGDSAMYLCASSLAGGQGRIGEQYFGPGTRLTVT.

The J gene is TRBJ2-2, the V gene TRBV19; perhaps TRBD1 as D (6 bases). Germline CDR1 and CDR2: LNHDA and SQIVND (reference sequence). This CDR3 spans 16 amino acids. The V and J ends lost 2 bases and 0 bases respectively, with 10 bases between them. The CDR3 DNA follows: TGTGCCAGTAGTATAAGTGGGACAACGAACACCGGGGAGCTGTTTTTT. Its translation is CASSISGTTNTGELFF.

The CDR3 DNA reads TGTGCCAGCAGCTTGACTAGCGGGGATTACAATGAGCAGTTCTTC. Translation: CASSLTSGDYNEQFF. The rearrangement joins TRBV3-1 (or the pseudogene TRBV3-2) to TRBJ2-1; TRBD2 aligns across 11 bases. V shed 5 bases, J shed 4 bases, and the junction held 4 bases outside the gene matches. This CDR3 has 15 amino acids. In germline, CDR1 is LGHDT, CDR2 YNNKEL (reference sequence).

J is TRBJ2-7 and V is TRBV7-2; 7 nucleotides align to TRBD1. Trimming removed 4 bases from V and 6 bases from J; junction bases left unmatched: 12. The CDR3 has 15 amino acids. Germline V gives CDR1 SGHTA, CDR2 FQGNSA. CDR3 in amino acids: CASSSAGQGVPEQYF. The DNA of the CDR3 is TGTGCCAGCAGCTCAGCAGGGCAGGGGGTCCCCGAGCAGTACTTC. Together with reference TRBV7-2 and TRBJ2-7, the CDR3 gives the full variable domain: GAGVSQSPSNKVTEKGKDVELRCDPISGHTALYWYRQSLGQGLEFLIYFQGNSAPDKSGLPSDRFSAERTGGSVSTLTIQRTQQEDSAVYLCASSSAGQGVPEQYFGPGTRLTVT.

This chain joins TRBV15 and TRBJ1-5; D is possibly TRBD1 (5 bases). Trimming shortened V by 1 base and J by 0 bases, and 7 bases separated the two germline ends. The CDR3 consists of 15 residues. The germline gives CDR1 LNHNV, CDR2 YYDKDF (reference sequence). CDR3 nucleotide sequence: TGTGCCACCAGCAGAGCCAGGGATAGCAATCAGCCCCAGCATTTT. Its protein is CATSRARDSNQPQHF.

V and J are TRBV4-2 and TRBJ2-7; 10 bases are shared with TRBD1. The V and J ends lost 1 base and 2 bases, in that order; junction bases with no gene match: 5. Per germline, CDR1 LGHNA and CDR2 YNFKEQ. The CDR3 totals 16 residues. CDR3 region: CASSQAPGTGAYEQYF. CDR3 DNA: TGTGCCAGCAGCCAAGCCCCAGGGACAGGGGCCTACGAGCAGTACTTC.

The chain is built from TRBV11-2 and TRBJ1-1; 9 positions match TRBD1. V shed 4 bases, J shed 10 bases, and the junction held 1 base outside the gene matches. Germline V gene lookup returns CDR1 SGHAT and CDR2 FQNNGV. The CDR3 sequence is 11 residues long. This chain's CDR3 is CASSSQGAAFF. The DNA of the CDR3 is TGTGCCAGCAGCTCACAGGGGGCAGCTTTCTTT.

The chain joins TRBV15 to TRBJ2-3; D possibly corresponds to TRBD1 (6 bases). This CDR3 contains 16 residues. Germline V CDR1 and CDR2: LNHNV, YYDKDF (reference sequence). Trimming removed 5 bases from V and 2 bases from J, with 17 bases in between. The CDR3 nucleotides are TGTGCCACCAGCTCACACCACAGGGCCCCCACAGATACGCAGTATTTT. Translation gives CATSSHHRAPTDTQYF.